The 8 T cell receptor beta chains reported below all come from one sample, sequenced in a study of control samples from healthy donors and cancer patients. Profiled with immunoSEQ multiplex PCR; TCRdb holds only in-frame clones, not every one. The sample yields approximately 49,000 clones, about 92% seen once. Sequencing was performed on PBMCs. These receptors came from a man aged 40-50 years with colorectal cancer.

The chain joins TRBV11-2 to TRBJ1-2, with D maybe TRBD1 (5 bases). The germline gives CDR1 SGHAT, CDR2 FQNNGV. CDR3 size: 19 residues. The ends were cut back, 1 base at V and 3 bases at J, with 24 bases in the middle. As DNA, the CDR3 is TGTGCCAGCAGCTTAGCTTCAGCAATCCGTGGGGGTTTGTACTATGGCTACACCTTC. Its protein product is CASSLASAIRGGLYYGYTF.

CDR3 in amino acids: CASSLSRGHQETQYF. CDR3 nucleotide sequence: TGTGCCAGCAGCTTAAGCAGGGGGCACCAAGAGACCCAGTACTTC. This chain uses TRBV7-2 with TRBJ2-5, with TRBD1 matching over 8 bases. The germline V gene encodes CDR1 SGHTA and CDR2 FQGNSA. V lost 2 bases and J lost 0; bases outside the gene matches: 2. The CDR3 contains 15 residues.

The DNA of the CDR3 is TGCAGTGCCGCGGAGACTGAAGCTTTCTTT. Amino acids: CSAAETEAFF. The chain employs TRBV20-1 and TRBJ1-1; D is unclear. Germline values: CDR1 DFQATT, CDR2 SNEGSKA (reference sequence). Trimming removed 6 bases from V and 5 bases from J, with 7 bases in between. The CDR3 consists of 10 residues.

The J gene is TRBJ2-2, the V gene TRBV10-3, with TRBD2 as a possible D gene (5 bases). V was cut by 4 bases and J by 2 bases, with 8 bases left in between. The CDR3 sequence is 14 residues long. Germline CDR1 is ENHRY and CDR2 is SYGVKD. CDR3 sequence reads: CAISVRENTGELFF. CDR3 DNA: TGTGCCATCAGTGTCCGGGAAAACACCGGGGAGCTGTTTTTT.

This clone came up once. This rearrangement joins TRBV19 to TRBJ2-6; 7 nucleotides line up with TRBD2. This CDR3 region has 16 residues. Germline lookup yields CDR1 LNHDA and CDR2 SQIVND (reference sequence). V trimming: 3 bases; J trimming: 0 bases; junction bases outside the gene matches: 2. The DNA of the CDR3 is TGTGCCAGTAGTATGGGAGGGAGCTCTGGGGCCAACGTCCTGACTTTC. Translated: CASSMGGSSGANVLTF.

The V and J genes are TRBV10-3 and TRBJ1-1; D possibly corresponds to TRBD1 (5 bases). Per germline, CDR1 ENHRY and CDR2 SYGVKD. There are 17 residues in the CDR3. The V and J ends lost 6 bases and 1 base respectively, with 21 bases between them. This chain's CDR3 is CAIRSRDAGRGNTEAFF. CDR3 DNA: TGTGCCATCAGAAGCCGGGACGCCGGGAGGGGGAACACTGAAGCTTTCTTT.

J is TRBJ2-3 and V is TRBV3-1 (or the pseudogene TRBV3-2); 8 bases fit TRBD2. There are 16 residues in the CDR3. Germline V gene lookup returns CDR1 LGHDT and CDR2 YNNKEL (reference sequence). V dropped 5 bases and J dropped 4; count of bases not matched to a gene: 11. CDR3 DNA sequence: TGTGCCAGCAGCTCTCTAGCGGGCGAGCCCGCAGATACGCAGTATTTT. Protein product: CASSSLAGEPADTQYF.

The J gene is TRBJ2-7, the V gene TRBV5-1; D is unresolved. Per the germline V gene, CDR1 is SGHRS and CDR2 is YFSETQ. The V end was cut by 0 bases, the J end by 5 bases, with 6 bases between. This CDR3 is 12 amino acids long. The CDR3 spells CASSLEGHEQYF. As DNA, the CDR3 is TGCGCCAGCAGCTTGGAGGGCCACGAGCAGTACTTC.